What follows describes a single T cell receptor beta chain. The data belong to a study of T-cell reconstitution after alpha-beta-depleted transplantation in children. Construction of the TCRbeta library involved unique molecular identifiers. TCRdb re-called the PCR reads through MiXCR, storing one row per CDR3 protein. The sample records roughly 590,000 distinct CDR3 sequences, roughly 15% being singletons. Trimming removed 0 bases from V and 5 bases from J, with 7 bases in between. CDR1 is GTSNPN, CDR2 SVGIG, per germline (reference sequence). This CDR3 is built from 13 residues. The rearrangement joins TRBV30 to TRBJ2-2; maybe TRBD2 (5 bases). This clonotype was sampled from a human donor who donated a stem cell graft to a child with acute myeloid leukemia. Material: PBMCs from the stem cell graft donor, obtained from the stem cell graft. CDR3 residues: CAWSVSGTGELFF. CDR3 sequence (DNA): TGTGCCTGGAGTGTGTCGGGGACCGGGGAGCTGTTTTTT.